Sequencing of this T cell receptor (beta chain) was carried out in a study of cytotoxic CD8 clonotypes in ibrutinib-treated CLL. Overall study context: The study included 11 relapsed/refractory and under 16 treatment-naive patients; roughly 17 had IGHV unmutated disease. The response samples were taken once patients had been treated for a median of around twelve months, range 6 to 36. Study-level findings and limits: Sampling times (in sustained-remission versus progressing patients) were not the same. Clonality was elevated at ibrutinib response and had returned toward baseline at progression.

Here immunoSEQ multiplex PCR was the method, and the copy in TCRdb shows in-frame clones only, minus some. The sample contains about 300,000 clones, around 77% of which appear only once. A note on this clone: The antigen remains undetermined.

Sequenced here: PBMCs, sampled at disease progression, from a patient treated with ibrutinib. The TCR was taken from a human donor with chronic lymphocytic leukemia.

CDR3 DNA sequence: TGTGCCAGCAGCCCTGGGGCGGGAGGGTACGAGCAGTACTTC. Protein product: CASSPGAGGYEQYF. This sequence joins TRBV7-9 and TRBJ2-7; 9 positions match TRBD2. Trimming cost V 5 bases and J 4 bases; bases outside gene matches: 6. Germline values: CDR1 SEHNR, CDR2 FQNEAQ (reference sequence). The CDR3 extends over 14 amino acids.